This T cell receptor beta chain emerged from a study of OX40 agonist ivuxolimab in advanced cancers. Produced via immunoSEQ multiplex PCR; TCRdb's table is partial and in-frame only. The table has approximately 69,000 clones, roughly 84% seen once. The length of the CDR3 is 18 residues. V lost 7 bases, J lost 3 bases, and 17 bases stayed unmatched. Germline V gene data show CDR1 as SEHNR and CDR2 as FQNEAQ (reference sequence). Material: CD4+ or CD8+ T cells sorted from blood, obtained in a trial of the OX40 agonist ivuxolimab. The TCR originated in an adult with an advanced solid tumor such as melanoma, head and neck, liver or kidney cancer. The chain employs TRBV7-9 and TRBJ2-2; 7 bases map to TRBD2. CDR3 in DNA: TGTGCCAGCACCCGCGCGGGGGATATGTCCGAGGACACCGGGGAGCTGTTTTTT. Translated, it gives CASTRAGDMSEDTGELFF.